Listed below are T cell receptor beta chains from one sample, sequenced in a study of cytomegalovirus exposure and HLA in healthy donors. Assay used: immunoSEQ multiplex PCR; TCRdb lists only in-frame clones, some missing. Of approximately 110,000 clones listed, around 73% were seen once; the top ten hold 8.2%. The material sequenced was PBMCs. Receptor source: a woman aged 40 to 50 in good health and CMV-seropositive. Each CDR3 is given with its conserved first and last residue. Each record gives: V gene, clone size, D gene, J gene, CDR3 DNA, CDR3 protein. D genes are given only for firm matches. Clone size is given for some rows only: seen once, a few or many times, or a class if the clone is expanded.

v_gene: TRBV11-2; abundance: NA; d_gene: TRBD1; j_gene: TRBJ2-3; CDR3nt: TGTGCCAGCAGTGCAGGGGGGACAGGTAGTTCTGATACGCAGTATTTT; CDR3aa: CASSAGGTGSSDTQYF
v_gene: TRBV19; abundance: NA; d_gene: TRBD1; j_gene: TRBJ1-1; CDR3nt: TGTGCCAGTAGTATCCAGGGGGGATACACTGAAGCTTTCTTT; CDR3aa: CASSIQGGYTEAFF
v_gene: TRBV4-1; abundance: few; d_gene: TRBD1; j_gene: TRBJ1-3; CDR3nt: TGCGCCAGCAGCCATAACAGGGGAAAAGGAAACACCATATATTTT; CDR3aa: CASSHNRGKGNTIYF
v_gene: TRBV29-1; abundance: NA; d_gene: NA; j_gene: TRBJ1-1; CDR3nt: TGCAGCGTAGTGGTGGGTGAGGACACTGAAGCTTTCTTT; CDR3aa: CSVVVGEDTEAFF
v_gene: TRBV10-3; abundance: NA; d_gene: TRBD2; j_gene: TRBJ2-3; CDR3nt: TGTGCCATCAGTGCCGGGACTAGCGGCGCTAGCACAGATACGCAGTATTTT; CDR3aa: CAISAGTSGASTDTQYF
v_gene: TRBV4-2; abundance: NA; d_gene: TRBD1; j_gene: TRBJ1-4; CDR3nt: TGTGCCAGCAGCCAAGACGCACCTGGAACAGGAGCCTGGACAGGCTTCAATGAAAAACTGTTTTTT; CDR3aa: CASSQDAPGTGAWTGFNEKLFF
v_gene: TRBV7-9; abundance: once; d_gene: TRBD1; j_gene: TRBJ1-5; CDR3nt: TGTGCCAGCAGCCTAGGGACAGGTCGGCCCCAGCATTTT; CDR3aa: CASSLGTGRPQHF
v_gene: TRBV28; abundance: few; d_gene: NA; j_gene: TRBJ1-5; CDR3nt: TGTGCCAGCAGTTTAAGTCACAGGGCTCAGCCCCAGCATTTT; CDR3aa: CASSLSHRAQPQHF
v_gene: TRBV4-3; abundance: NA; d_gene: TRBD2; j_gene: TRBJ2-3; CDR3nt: TGCGCCAGCAGCCAAGGACGGGGGAGGGGAAAAGATACGCAGTATTTT; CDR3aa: CASSQGRGRGKDTQYF
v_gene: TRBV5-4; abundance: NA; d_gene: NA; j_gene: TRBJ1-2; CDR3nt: TGTGCCAGCAGCCTACAAGAAAACAGGGCTCTTGGCTACACCTTC; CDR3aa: CASSLQENRALGYTF
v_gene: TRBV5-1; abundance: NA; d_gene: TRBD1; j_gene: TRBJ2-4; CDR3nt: TGCGCCAGCAGCGGGACAGGGGTGGCCAAAAACATTCAGTACTTC; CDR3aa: CASSGTGVAKNIQYF
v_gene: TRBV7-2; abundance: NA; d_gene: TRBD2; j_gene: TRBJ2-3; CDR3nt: TGTGCCAGCAGCCGGGGACTAGCGGGGTTGGATACGCAGTATTTT; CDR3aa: CASSRGLAGLDTQYF
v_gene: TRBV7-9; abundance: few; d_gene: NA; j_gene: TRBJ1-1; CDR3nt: TGTGCCAGCAGCTTAGAGTCAGGCACTGAAGCTTTCTTT; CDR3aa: CASSLESGTEAFF
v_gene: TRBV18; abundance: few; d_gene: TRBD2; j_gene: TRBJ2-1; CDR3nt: TGTGCCAGCTCACCAACTAGCGGGGGGGCGAATGAGCAGTTCTTC; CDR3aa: CASSPTSGGANEQFF
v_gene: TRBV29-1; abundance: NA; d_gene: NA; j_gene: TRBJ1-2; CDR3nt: TGCAGCGTTGAGGGCAGGGGTCGGTATGGCTACACCTTC; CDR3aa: CSVEGRGRYGYTF
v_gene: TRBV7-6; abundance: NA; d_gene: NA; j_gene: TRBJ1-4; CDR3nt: TGTGCCAGCAGCTTGGGGGGGGGCGCTTGGAAACTGTTTTTT; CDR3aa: CASSLGGGAWKLFF
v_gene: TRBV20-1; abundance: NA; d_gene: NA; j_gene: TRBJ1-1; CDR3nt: TGCAGTGCTGGTAGGGAGGCGAGAGCTTTCTTT; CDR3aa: CSAGREARAFF
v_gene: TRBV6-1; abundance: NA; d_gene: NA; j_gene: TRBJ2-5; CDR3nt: TGTGCCAGCAGCCGCGGGACAGACAGGCCAGAGACCCAGTACTTC; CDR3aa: CASSRGTDRPETQYF
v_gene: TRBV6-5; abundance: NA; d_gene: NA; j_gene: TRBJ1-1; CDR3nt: TGTGCCAGCAGTTACGGTTCGCGTCAGGGGTACACTGAAGCTTTCTTT; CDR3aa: CASSYGSRQGYTEAFF
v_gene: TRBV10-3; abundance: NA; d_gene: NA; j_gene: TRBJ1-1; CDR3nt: TGTGCCATCAGTGACAGGGAACTGAACACTGAAGCTTTCTTT; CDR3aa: CAISDRELNTEAFF
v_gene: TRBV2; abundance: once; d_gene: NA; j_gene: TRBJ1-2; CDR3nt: TGTGCCAGCAGAGGTAGGGGGAGAGGCTACACCTTC; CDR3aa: CASRGRGRGYTF
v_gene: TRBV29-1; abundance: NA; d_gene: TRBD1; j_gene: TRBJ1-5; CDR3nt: TGCAGCGTACCCTTAAACAGGGGAAGCAATCAGCCCCAGCATTTT; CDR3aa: CSVPLNRGSNQPQHF
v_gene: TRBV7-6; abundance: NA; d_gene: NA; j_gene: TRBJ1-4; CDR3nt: TGTGCCAGCAGCTTAGGAGGGAATAATGAAAAACTGTTTTTT; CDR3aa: CASSLGGNNEKLFF
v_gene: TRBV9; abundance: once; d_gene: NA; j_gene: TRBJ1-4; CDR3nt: TGTGCCAGCAGCGTTCGCGGAGAGAATGAAAAACTGTTTTTT; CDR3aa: CASSVRGENEKLFF
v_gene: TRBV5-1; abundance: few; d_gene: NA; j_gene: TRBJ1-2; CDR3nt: TGCGCCAGCAGCTTGGACAGGGATAAGGGCTATGGCTACACCTTC; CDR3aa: CASSLDRDKGYGYTF
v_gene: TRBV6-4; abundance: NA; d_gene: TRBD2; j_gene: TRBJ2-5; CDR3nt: TGTGCCGGAGTAGCGAGCGGGGGGCAAGAGACCCAGTACTTC; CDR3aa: CAGVASGGQETQYF
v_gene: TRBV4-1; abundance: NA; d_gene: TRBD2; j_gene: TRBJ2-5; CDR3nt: TGCGCCAGCAGCCCGGGACTAGCGGGGGCGTCCGAGACCCAGTACTTC; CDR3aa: CASSPGLAGASETQYF
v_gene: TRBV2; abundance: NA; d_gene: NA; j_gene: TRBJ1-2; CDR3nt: TGTGCCAGCAGGAGCCGCGGGACGGTGGATGGCTACACCTTC; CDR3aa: CASRSRGTVDGYTF
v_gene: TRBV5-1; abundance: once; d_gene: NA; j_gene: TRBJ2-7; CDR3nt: TGCGCCAGCAGCCCCTGGACAGGAGGGTACGAGCAGTACTTC; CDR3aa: CASSPWTGGYEQYF
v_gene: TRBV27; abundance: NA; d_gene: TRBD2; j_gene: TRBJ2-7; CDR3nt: TGTGCCAGCAGAGGACTAGCGGGCGGAGATTACGAGCAGTACTTC; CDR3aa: CASRGLAGGDYEQYF
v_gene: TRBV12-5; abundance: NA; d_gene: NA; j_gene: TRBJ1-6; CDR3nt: TGTGCTAGTGGTTTGGGGACAGAGAATTCACCCCTCCACTTT; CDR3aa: CASGLGTENSPLHF
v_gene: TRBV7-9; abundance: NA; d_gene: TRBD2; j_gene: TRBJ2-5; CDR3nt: TGTGCCAGCAGCTCACTAGCGGGGTTACAAGAGACCCAGTACTTC; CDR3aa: CASSSLAGLQETQYF
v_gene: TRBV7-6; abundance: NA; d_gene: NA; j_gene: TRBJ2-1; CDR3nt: TGTGCCAGCAGCAGGGAGCAGCTGGGCTCCTACAATGAGCAGTTCTTC; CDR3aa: CASSREQLGSYNEQFF
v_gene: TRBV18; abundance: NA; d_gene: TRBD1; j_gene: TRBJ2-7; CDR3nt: TGTGCCAGCTCACGACCGGGACAGCTGTACGAGCAGTACTTC; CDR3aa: CASSRPGQLYEQYF
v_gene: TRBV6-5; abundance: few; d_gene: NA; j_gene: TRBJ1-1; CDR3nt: TGTGCCAGCAAACCGACTTTTACGAACACTGAAGCTTTCTTT; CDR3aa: CASKPTFTNTEAFF
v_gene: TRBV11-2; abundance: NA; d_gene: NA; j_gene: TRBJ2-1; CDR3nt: TGTGCCAGCACCAGGGGCCCGGGGTCTGACTACAATGAGCAGTTCTTC; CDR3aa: CASTRGPGSDYNEQFF
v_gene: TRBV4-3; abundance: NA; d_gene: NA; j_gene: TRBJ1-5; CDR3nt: TGCGCCAGCAGCCAAGATACTTTTGCCGGGATACAGCCCCAGCATTTT; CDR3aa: CASSQDTFAGIQPQHF
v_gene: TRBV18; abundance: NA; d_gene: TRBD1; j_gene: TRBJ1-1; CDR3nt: TGTGCCAGCTCACCCCGACAGGGGGCGGACACTGAAGCTTTCTTT; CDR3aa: CASSPRQGADTEAFF
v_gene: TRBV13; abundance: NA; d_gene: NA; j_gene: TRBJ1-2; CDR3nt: TGTGCCAGCAGCGGGGACATCCGCCCAGTTGGTGGCTACACCTTC; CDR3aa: CASSGDIRPVGGYTF
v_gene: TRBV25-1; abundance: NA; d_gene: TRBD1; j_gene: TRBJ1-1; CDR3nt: TGTGCCAGCAGTGGACAGGGGTATGGGTTTGAAGCTTTCTTT; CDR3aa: CASSGQGYGFEAFF
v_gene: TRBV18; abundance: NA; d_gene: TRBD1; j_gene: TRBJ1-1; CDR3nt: TGTGCCAGCTCGGCCGTTGGACAGGGGATGGGTGAAGCTTTCTTT; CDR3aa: CASSAVGQGMGEAFF
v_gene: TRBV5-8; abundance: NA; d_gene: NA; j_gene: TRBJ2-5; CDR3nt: TGTGCCAGCAGCTTGGCTGGCCACCAAGAGACCCAGTACTTC; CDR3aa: CASSLAGHQETQYF
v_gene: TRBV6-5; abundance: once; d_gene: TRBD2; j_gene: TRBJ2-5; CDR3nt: TGTGCCAGCGGGAGGGAGGAGACCCAGTACTTC; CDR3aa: CASGREETQYF
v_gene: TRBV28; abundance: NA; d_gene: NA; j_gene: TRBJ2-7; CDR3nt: TGTGCCAGCACCAGGAACTACGAGCAGTACTTC; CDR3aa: CASTRNYEQYF
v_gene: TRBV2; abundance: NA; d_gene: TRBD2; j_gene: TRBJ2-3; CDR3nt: TGTGCCAGCAGTGTTAGCGGGGTGACTCCTGATACGCAGTATTTT; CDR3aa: CASSVSGVTPDTQYF
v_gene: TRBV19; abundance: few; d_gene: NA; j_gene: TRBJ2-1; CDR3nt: TGTGCCAGTAGTCGGGACTCGAGCTCCTACAATGAGCAGTTCTTC; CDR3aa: CASSRDSSSYNEQFF
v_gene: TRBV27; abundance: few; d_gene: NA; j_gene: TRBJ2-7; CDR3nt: TGTGCCAGCAGGGGAGTGATTAGCTCCTACGAGCAGTACTTC; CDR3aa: CASRGVISSYEQYF
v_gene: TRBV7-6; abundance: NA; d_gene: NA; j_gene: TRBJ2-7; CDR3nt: TGTGCCAGCAGCTTAGACCCGGGGAACGAGCAGTACTTC; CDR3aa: CASSLDPGNEQYF
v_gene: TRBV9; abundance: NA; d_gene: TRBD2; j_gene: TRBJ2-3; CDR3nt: TGTGCCAGCAGCGTTCAACCGGGACTAGGAGGAGATACGCAGTATTTT; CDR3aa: CASSVQPGLGGDTQYF
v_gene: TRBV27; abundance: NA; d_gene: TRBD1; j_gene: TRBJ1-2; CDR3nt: TGTGCCAGCAGACAGGGGGCGGGGGGCTACACCTTC; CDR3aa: CASRQGAGGYTF
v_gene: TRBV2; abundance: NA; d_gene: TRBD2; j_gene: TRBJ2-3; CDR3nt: TGTGCCAGCAGTGGACTAGCGGGGGGTCAAGATACGCAGTATTTT; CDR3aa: CASSGLAGGQDTQYF
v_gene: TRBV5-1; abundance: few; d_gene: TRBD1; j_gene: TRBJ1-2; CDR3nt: TGCGCCAGCAGCCTAACGGACAGGGACGGCTACACCTTC; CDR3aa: CASSLTDRDGYTF
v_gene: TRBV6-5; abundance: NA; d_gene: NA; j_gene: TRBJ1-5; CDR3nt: TGTGCCAGCAGTTACTCCGGAGGTAGCAATCAGCCCCAGCATTTT; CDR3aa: CASSYSGGSNQPQHF
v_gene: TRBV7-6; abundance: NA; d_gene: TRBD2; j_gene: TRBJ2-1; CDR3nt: TGTGCCAGCAGCTTGGCGGGGGGGCCGAGTGAGCAGTTCTTC; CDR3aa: CASSLAGGPSEQFF
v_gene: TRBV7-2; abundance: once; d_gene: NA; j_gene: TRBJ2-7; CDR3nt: TGTGCCAGCAGCTTAGTCGATTACGGAGGTACCTACGAGCAGTACTTC; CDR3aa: CASSLVDYGGTYEQYF